This T cell receptor beta chain was sequenced during a study of OX40 agonist ivuxolimab in advanced cancers. General study results and limits: CD4+ T cells averaged fewer expanded clones than CD8+ T cells.

Turning to this clone: The target antigen is unknown.

This CDR3 comprises 13 residues. Produced via immunoSEQ multiplex PCR; TCRdb's table is partial and in-frame only. The data contain approximately 50,000 clones, about 88% of them singletons. The clonotype comes from an adult with an advanced solid tumor such as melanoma, head and neck, liver or kidney cancer. V gene TRBV21-1 combines with J gene TRBJ1-1. TRBV21-1 is recorded as a pseudogene. The specimen comprised CD4+ or CD8+ T cells sorted from blood, sampled in a trial of the OX40 agonist ivuxolimab. The CDR3 protein is CASSKTEEGEAFF. DNA for the CDR3: TGTGCCAGCAGCAAGACGGAGGAGGGTGAAGCTTTCTTT.